These 20 T cell receptor beta chains share one sample of origin, sequenced in a study of blood T cell repertoires in COVID-19 (dated by TCRdb to the early 2020s). The protocol used for the library was the immunoSEQ multiplex PCR assay. TCRdb took over this immuneACCESS table, retaining in-frame rearrangements with V and J assigned. Such tables are incomplete; in checked studies, under half of the missing clones stem from an unresolved V gene, and the remainder is unexplained. This sample has roughly 280,000 clones in its table, and 80% to 90% of those were observed once. Over 2% of the sample is in the top ten clones. Sequencing was performed on PBMCs or T cells enriched from blood (not recorded which). The receptors here all came from a woman under 30 who had recovered from COVID-19.

The chain joins TRBV19 to TRBJ2-7; D not resolved. The CDR3 totals 15 residues. The V end lost 6 bases, the J end lost 0 bases, and 15 bases lay between the germline ends. From germline, CDR1 is LNHDA and CDR2 SQIVND (reference sequence). The CDR3 nucleotides read TGTGCCAGTAGGGTAGGCGGTGAGGACTCCTACGAGCAGTACTTC. Its protein is CASRVGGEDSYEQYF.

This chain joins TRBV19 and TRBJ1-6, with TRBD1 as a possible D gene (5 bases). This CDR3 is 12 amino acids long. Germline assignment: CDR1 LNHDA and CDR2 SQIVND (reference sequence). V lost 3 bases and J lost 11, with 8 bases in between. The CDR3 protein is CASSIGAAPLHF. Written as DNA, the CDR3 is TGTGCCAGTAGTATTGGGGCGGCACCCCTCCACTTT.

This rearrangement joins TRBV19 to TRBJ1-6; 10 bases align to TRBD1. V shed 7 bases and J 6 bases; nucleotides not matched to a gene: 18. Per the germline V gene, CDR1 is LNHDA and CDR2 is SQIVND (reference sequence). The length of the CDR3 is 19 residues. This chain's CDR3 is CASILIRDRGLEGNSPLHF. CDR3 bases: TGTGCCAGTATTTTAATCCGGGACAGGGGATTGGAGGGTAATTCACCCCTCCACTTT.

This sequence joins TRBV2 and TRBJ2-3; 11 bases align to TRBD2. The CDR3 runs 13 residues. V shed 4 bases and J 9 bases; nucleotides not matched to a gene: 3. Germline V lookup: CDR1 SNHLY, CDR2 FYNNEI. The CDR3 spells CASSVVAGGTQYF. The CDR3 DNA is TGTGCCAGCAGTGTGGTAGCGGGGGGGACGCAGTATTTT.

The rearrangement links TRBV5-1 to TRBJ2-7; D is undetermined. The V gene's germline CDR1 is SGHRS and CDR2 YFSETQ. The germline V and J ends were trimmed by 2 bases and 0 bases, with 6 bases remaining between them. The CDR3 has 13 residues. CDR3 bases: TGCGCCAGCAGCTTTCAGGCCTCCTACGAGCAGTACTTC. This sequence encodes CASSFQASYEQYF.

The chain is built from TRBV5-1 and TRBJ2-7; 9 nucleotides line up with TRBD2. Germline V CDR1 and CDR2: SGHRS, YFSETQ. The CDR3 consists of 15 residues. With V trimmed by 2 bases and J by 6 bases, 9 bases remained unmatched. The CDR3 region has the DNA TGCGCCAGCAGCTTAACTAGCGGGTCCTCCCCCGAGCAGTACTTC. Its translation is CASSLTSGSSPEQYF.

This CDR3 reads CASSSPENSPLHF. The CDR3 DNA sequence: TGTGCCAGCAGTTCTCCCGAGAATTCACCCCTCCACTTT. The chain couples TRBV6-6 to TRBJ1-6; D not certain. The CDR3 loop spans 13 amino acids. The V and J ends lost 4 bases and 7 bases respectively, with 8 bases between them. Germline V gene lookup returns CDR1 MNHNY and CDR2 SVGAGI (reference sequence).

V is TRBV4-2 and J is TRBJ2-7, with 11 bases fitting TRBD1. This CDR3 has 17 residues. Germline CDR1 LGHNA, CDR2 YNFKEQ. Germline trimming cut 1 base from V and 0 bases from J; bases unmatched to any gene: 5. The DNA of the CDR3 is TGTGCCAGCAGCCAAGGCGCCGGGACAGGGGGCTCCTACGAGCAGTACTTC. Amino acid sequence: CASSQGAGTGGSYEQYF.

V is TRBV10-1 and J is TRBJ2-1; D gene uncertain. The ends were cut back, 0 bases at V and 9 bases at J, with 9 bases in the middle. The CDR3 runs 13 residues. Per the germline V gene, CDR1 is WNHNN and CDR2 is SYGVQD (reference sequence). Here the CDR3 reads CASSESVFGEQFF. The CDR3 DNA follows: TGCGCCAGCAGTGAGTCCGTTTTCGGTGAGCAGTTCTTC.

The V and J genes are TRBV6-5 and TRBJ1-5, with a tentative D call TRBD1 (5 bases). Trimming pared 6 bases from V and 3 bases from J, leaving 15 bases between. In germline, CDR1 is MNHEY, CDR2 SVGAGI. CDR3 length: 15 amino acids. CDR3 amino acids: CASSPRGGVNQPQHF. The DNA for the CDR3 is TGTGCCAGCAGCCCCCGGGGGGGGGTCAATCAGCCCCAGCATTTT.

The chain joins TRBV25-1 to TRBJ2-1; 10 bases fit TRBD2. V was pared by 1 base and J by 6 bases, with 6 bases of the junction left unmatched. Germline V gene sequence: CDR1 MGHDK, CDR2 SYGVNS. The CDR3 has 16 amino acids. The CDR3 DNA reads TGTGCCAGCAGTGAATTAGGACTAGCGGTGTCCAATGAGCAGTTCTTC. Translating gives CASSELGLAVSNEQFF.

The chain uses TRBV5-5 and TRBJ1-2; 10 positions agree with TRBD1. J lost 10 bases, V lost 6 bases, and 3 bases had no gene match. Looked up from germline, CDR1 is SGHKS and CDR2 is YYEKEE (reference sequence). The CDR3 runs to 11 residues. The chain's CDR3 is CASTGTGVYTF. For the CDR3, the DNA is TGTGCCAGCACGGGGACAGGGGTCTACACCTTC.

This clone was seen only once. V gene TRBV5-4 combines with J gene TRBJ2-3, with 14 bases that match TRBD2. This CDR3 comprises 16 residues. J was trimmed by 2 bases and V by 6 bases; bases with no gene match: 5. Germline CDR1 SGHNT, CDR2 YYREEE (reference sequence). DNA of the CDR3: TGTGCCAGCATGGGGGGACTAGCGGGGGTCACAGATACGCAGTATTTT. Residues: CASMGGLAGVTDTQYF.

The chain employs TRBV6-5 and TRBJ1-4, with TRBD1 as a possible D gene (5 bases). Looked up from germline, CDR1 is MNHEY and CDR2 is SVGAGI. Deletions cut 2 bases from V and 5 bases from J, with 15 bases between. The CDR3 loop spans 16 amino acids. The CDR3 DNA sequence: TGTGCCAGCAGTTACGGGCAGGGCGCACCGAATGAAAAACTGTTTTTT. Translation: CASSYGQGAPNEKLFF.

The chain recombines TRBV10-3 with TRBJ2-7, with TRBD1 matching over 11 bases. This CDR3 is 15 amino acids long. Germline assignment: CDR1 ENHRY and CDR2 SYGVKD. Trimming removed 3 bases from V and 4 bases from J; junction bases left unmatched: 5. For the CDR3, the DNA is TGTGCCATCAGTGATTGGGACAGGGGGGGGTACGAGCAGTACTTC. This gives the protein CAISDWDRGGYEQYF.

The V and J genes are TRBV5-4 and TRBJ2-2; weak D call: TRBD1 (5 bases). Trimming took 5 bases from V and 3 from J, leaving 14 bases between them. The CDR3 has 15 residues. Germline values: CDR1 SGHNT, CDR2 YYREEE (reference sequence). CDR3 coding DNA: TGTGCCAGCAGGACTGCCGGCAGGGACACCGGGGAGCTGTTTTTT. Translation gives CASRTAGRDTGELFF. Full variable domain (missing parts from reference TRBV5-4 and TRBJ2-2): ETGVTQSPTHLIKTRGQQVTLRCSSQSGHNTVSWYQQALGQGPQFIFQYYREEENGRGNFPPRFSGLQFPNYSSELNVNALELDDSALYLCASRTAGRDTGELFFGEGSRLTVL.

V and J are TRBV5-1 and TRBJ2-2, with TRBD1 matching 11 bases. The length of the CDR3 is 17 residues. V was pared by 3 bases and J by 5 bases, with 9 bases of the junction left unmatched. Germline-derived CDR1 and CDR2 are SGHRS and YFSETQ. The CDR3 protein is CASSSRPGTGGTGELFF. In DNA form, the CDR3 reads TGCGCCAGCAGCTCCCGCCCCGGGACAGGGGGGACCGGGGAGCTGTTTTTT.

This chain joins TRBV6-4 and TRBJ2-2, with TRBD1 matching over 8 bases. V was clipped by 5 bases and J by 4 bases; unmatched bases: 6. The CDR3 has 15 amino acids. CDR1 is MRHNA and CDR2 is SNTAGT in the germline V gene. CDR3 region: CASSPGQGGTGELFF. CDR3 sequence (DNA): TGTGCCAGCAGTCCCGGACAGGGCGGCACCGGGGAGCTGTTTTTT.

The CDR3 reads CASSSAGQGYEQYF. In DNA form, the CDR3 reads TGTGCCAGTAGTTCGGCGGGACAGGGCTACGAGCAGTACTTC. The chain carries TRBV19 and TRBJ2-7; 9 bases agree with TRBD1. This CDR3 is 14 amino acids long. Trimming cost V 5 bases and J 3 bases; bases outside gene matches: 5. The germline gives CDR1 LNHDA, CDR2 SQIVND (reference sequence).

The chain uses TRBV5-5 and TRBJ1-2; 9 bases map to TRBD1. The ends lost 4 bases at V and 2 bases at J; junction bases unmatched: 3. This CDR3 spans 14 amino acids. Germline CDR1 and CDR2: SGHKS and YYEKEE (reference sequence). The CDR3 here is CASSLTGGNYGYTF. The CDR3 coding sequence is TGTGCCAGCAGCCTCACAGGGGGCAACTATGGCTACACCTTC.